One T cell receptor (beta chain) is described in this entry. There is no known antigen for this receptor. Base qualities are not provided; no much larger clone lies one nucleotide away. The sample is drawn from a study of shared clonotypes between healthy human individuals (dated by TCRdb to 2018 to 2021). The study in broad terms: A few men and a couple of women, aged 18 to 49 years, made up the cohort. For each donor, three plates each were used for CD4 naive and CD4 memory, two plates were used for CD8 naive, and one plate was used for CD8 memory. To estimate repertoire size and how much clonotype sharing occurs between individuals, the study deeply sequenced the blood TCR repertoires of 4 to 6 healthy adults. To increase sequencing depth and limit assay-specific biases, TCR repertoire library preparation and sequencing were carried out by different laboratories using diverse techniques. Each donor's leukapheresis produced roughly between roughly 0.85 and 10 billion PBMCs.

Here is what the overall study found, with its caveats: Only blood was sampled, and tissue TCR repertoires likely differ from those in blood. Rarefaction of sorted-subset datasets indicated incomplete sequencing despite the large sequencing depth. Because the study included only a small number of donors, the genetic and exposure-history diversity represented was limited. Compared with non-shared clonotypes, the clonotypes found in all four sorted-subset donors had higher generation probabilities. Pairwise subsampling indicated that sequencing depth was expected to affect the degree of clonotype sharing among donors. Estimated clonotype richness was generally larger for naive than for memory subsets. Across several donors, roughly 5.4% of naive CD4, approximately 3.6% of naive CD8, approximately 2.5% of memory CD4, and 0.4% of memory CD8 clonotypes were shared.

Using the deep immunoSEQ assay, multiplex PCR amplified TCR CDR3 regions from genomic DNA. Extracted genomic DNA from each cell subset was spread evenly across all wells of several immunoSEQ 96-well plates, with each plate serving as a replicate. For sorted subsets, each replicate PCR was loaded with about 0.2 ug genomic DNA, equivalent to some 31,000 T cell genomes. Purified libraries were measured with a Qubit 3.0 fluorometer, size-checked on a Bioanalyzer 2100, and measured again with the KAPA Library Quantification kit. A separate single-read 150-cycle Illumina NextSeq 550 flow cell was used to sequence each immunoSEQ 96-well plate. The authors' analysis ran thus. Because the immunoSEQ output held only junctional sequences and lacked quality scores, the filtering could not match the filtering applied to full-length reads. To assign V/J genes and CDR3, sequences were annotated against IMGT germline references using PyIR, a Python wrapper for IgBLAST v1.9. Reads were filtered out if the reads had weak V/J assignments (E-value above 1e-6), no CDR3, stop codons, out-of-frame junctions, or ambiguous translated residues. V3J clonotypes were defined as sequences sharing the same inferred V gene, J gene, and CDR3 amino acid sequence. The percentage overlap between two repertoires was calculated by dividing the number of shared unique clonotypes by the size of the smaller repertoire. Repertoire richness was assessed with RTK rarefaction, the Chao1 estimator, and Recon v2.1 estimates of unobserved clonotypes. Generation probabilities for all TCRbeta clonotypes obtained by the gDNA method from a few donors were computed using OLGA. In its TCRdb copy, this immuneACCESS table keeps in-frame sequences only and misses some clones. Where compared with another copy, unresolved V genes explain less than half of these, and the others have no known cause. Clonal size and the V and J genes are those of that table, whereas D and trimming came from the DNA. This sample has a few hundred thousand clones in its table, and roughly 95% of those were observed once. The ten largest clones take up around 0.11% of the sample.

For the CD8 naive samples, CD45RO-negative cells were positively selected for CCR7, yielding a CD45RA+CCR7+ population from which TemRA cells were excluded. The donors were healthy, HIV-negative adults who had no recently reported acute infections or vaccinations. All donors were Caucasian adults living in Nashville, Tennessee, USA. Blood was obtained by leukapheresis, after which PBMCs were separated by Ficoll-Histopaque density gradient centrifugation and cryopreserved in liquid nitrogen vapor phase. Analytical flow cytometry was used to check the purity and quantity of every magnetically sorted T cell population. Genomic DNA was isolated from every sorted fraction and measured by UV absorbance on a Nanodrop 2000c. Sequencing was done on a sample of naive CD8+ T cells sorted from blood. The cell subset or site tag for this specimen amounts to: CD45RA+CCR7+. The clonotype comes from a woman younger than 45 in good health.

The CDR3: CASNKYGRRTGELFF. The sequenced DNA: TGTGCCAGCAACAAGTACGGGCGGCGGACCGGGGAGCTGTTTTTT. Recombination joined TRBV7-9 with TRBJ2-2, with the identity of the D gene unclear. V and J are truncated by 7 bases and 5 bases respectively, leaving an intervening sequence of 17 bases. Looking up the germline V gene (reference sequence) yields CDR1 SEHNR and CDR2 FQNEAQ. There are 15 amino acids in the CDR3, from cysteine to phenylalanine inclusive. Here the CDR3 DNA is all that survives: 45 bases in frame from base 1.